The next 24 T cell receptor beta chains were all read from a single sample in a study of blood T cell repertoires in COVID-19. Libraries were prepared by immunoSEQ multiplex PCR; TCRdb keeps only in-frame clonotypes and omits some of them. The repertoire holds roughly 280,000 clones, with around 87% as singletons. The sequencing sample was made of peripheral blood. Every receptor here comes from a man younger than 35 with active or convalescent COVID-19.

This clone appeared a single time. The CDR3 spells CASSLGSGLGEQYF. Here the CDR3 DNA reads TGTGCCAGCAGCTTAGGGTCGGGACTGGGAGAGCAGTACTTC. This chain joins TRBV7-9 and TRBJ2-7; D is perhaps TRBD2 (6 bases). Between the trimmed V and J ends, which lost 1 base and 7 bases, there was a span of 14 bases. The CDR3 extends over 14 amino acids. The germline V gene has CDR1 SEHNR and CDR2 FQNEAQ (reference sequence).

The chain employs TRBV12-2 and TRBJ2-5; whether TRBD2, the table's D call, matches the DNA was not checked. TRBV12-2 constitutes a pseudogene. This CDR3 comprises 13 residues. In DNA form, the CDR3 reads TGTGCAAGTCGCTTATATATTCAAGAGACCCAGTACTTC. The encoded protein is CASRLYIQETQYF.

J is TRBJ1-6 and V is TRBV5-4, with 8 bases aligning to TRBD1. Germline V gene data show CDR1 as SGHNT and CDR2 as YYREEE (reference sequence). The CDR3 extends over 16 amino acids. Trimming took 0 bases from V and 7 from J; bases not matched to a gene: 6. The CDR3, as DNA: TGTGCCAGCAGCTTGGGTGGACAGGGAGGCAATTCACCCCTCCACTTT. This gives the protein CASSLGGQGGNSPLHF.

This chain links TRBV19 with TRBJ1-3, with 9 bases matching TRBD1. This CDR3 spans 16 amino acids. Per germline, CDR1 LNHDA and CDR2 SQIVND (reference sequence). V dropped 6 bases and J dropped 3; count of bases not matched to a gene: 9. DNA for the CDR3: TGTGCCAGTAGCGCCTTCGGGACAGGGATTGGAAACACCATATATTTT. Its protein is CASSAFGTGIGNTIYF. Full variable domain (missing parts from reference TRBV19 and TRBJ1-3): DGGITQSPKYLFRKEGQNVTLSCEQNLNHDAMYWYRQDPGQGLRLIYYSQIVNDFQKGDIAEGYSVSREKKESFPLTVTSAQKNPTAFYLCASSAFGTGIGNTIYFGEGSWLTVV.

This sequence joins TRBV19 and TRBJ1-3; 7 nucleotides line up with TRBD1. From germline, CDR1 is LNHDA and CDR2 SQIVND (reference sequence). CDR3 length equals 15 residues. Trimming removed 3 bases from V and 1 base from J; junction bases left unmatched: 3. The CDR3 coding sequence is TGTGCCAGTAGTATTACGGGACAGTCTGGAAACACCATATATTTT. Translated, it gives CASSITGQSGNTIYF.

The V call is TRBV29-1, the J call TRBJ2-3; 8 bases match TRBD1. Germline values: CDR1 SQVTM, CDR2 ANQGSEA. The V gene end was trimmed by 3 bases and the J gene end by 1 base; junction bases not matched to a gene: 9. The CDR3 covers 16 residues. CDR3 loop: CSVDPPQGARTDTQYF. In DNA form, the CDR3 reads TGCAGCGTTGATCCCCCCCAGGGGGCGCGCACAGATACGCAGTATTTT.

The rearrangement joins TRBV7-9 to TRBJ1-2, with unresolved D. CDR3 size: 16 residues. V was shortened by 3 bases and J by 3 bases, with 17 bases between the two germline ends. Germline CDR1 is SEHNR and CDR2 is FQNEAQ (reference sequence). The CDR3 nucleotides read TGTGCCAGCAGCTTGGCCGGAACCGTAACAGACTATGGCTACACCTTC. Translation: CASSLAGTVTDYGYTF.

Notes on this clone: The sample contains more than one DNA sequence encoding this CDR3. The chain combines TRBV5-4 with TRBJ2-7; TRBD2 matches 7 bases. The CDR3 is 15 residues long. Trimming took 10 bases from V and 7 from J; bases not matched to a gene: 20. Germline CDR1 is SGHNT and CDR2 is YYREEE (reference sequence). The CDR3 here is CAAQDKAGSLGEQYF. Written as DNA, the CDR3 is TGTGCCGCCCAGGACAAAGCGGGGTCCTTGGGGGAGCAGTACTTC.

This sequence joins TRBV29-1 and TRBJ1-1; tentatively, D is TRBD1 (6 bases). CDR1 and CDR2 from the germline V gene are SQVTM and ANQGSEA. The ends were cut back, 7 bases at V and 1 base at J, with 10 bases in the middle. The CDR3 extends over 12 amino acids. The CDR3 is CSGGQPNTEAFF. Written as DNA, the CDR3 is TGCAGCGGTGGACAGCCGAACACTGAAGCTTTCTTT.

This rearrangement joins TRBV29-1 to TRBJ2-7; 8 bases map to TRBD1. Trimming cost V 6 bases and J 4 bases; bases outside gene matches: 5. This CDR3 spans 12 amino acids. CDR1 is SQVTM and CDR2 is ANQGSEA in the germline V gene. The CDR3 DNA is TGCAGCGTAGTGACAGGGGCTTACGAGCAGTACTTC. Amino acids: CSVVTGAYEQYF.

This clone appeared a single time. The chain carries TRBV2 and TRBJ2-3, with a possible D match to TRBD1 (5 bases). Trimming left V 5 bases short and J 2 bases short, with 14 bases between. The CDR3 is 15 amino acids. Germline CDR1 SNHLY, CDR2 FYNNEI. The CDR3 protein is CASSNRLGITDTQYF. In DNA form, the CDR3 reads TGTGCCAGCAGTAACAGGTTGGGAATCACAGATACGCAGTATTTT.

The rearrangement joins TRBV12-3 or TRBV12-4 to TRBJ2-1; D gene unclear. V lost 7 bases and J 6 bases, leaving 4 bases between the germline ends. The CDR3 length is 10 residues. The CDR3 protein is CASTPNEQFF. The DNA of the CDR3 is TGTGCCAGCACTCCCAATGAGCAGTTCTTC.

The genes are TRBV7-2 and TRBJ1-1; D is possibly TRBD1 (5 bases). Germline CDR1 SGHTA, CDR2 FQGNSA. The CDR3 sequence is 12 residues long. The V end was cut by 7 bases, the J end by 3 bases, with 9 bases between. CDR3 DNA: TGTGCCAGCAAAGGGGCAGACACTGAAGCTTTCTTT. Protein product: CASKGADTEAFF.

This clone came up once. DNA for the CDR3: TGTGCCAGTTCCTTGGGACACGGATACGAGCAGTACTTC. This codes for CASSLGHGYEQYF. The chain links TRBV6-5 to TRBJ2-7, with D possibly matching TRBD1 (6 bases). Germline-derived CDR1 and CDR2 are MNHEY and SVGAGI. Trimming cost V 9 bases and J 4 bases, with 16 bases left between them. The CDR3 sequence is 13 residues long.

V and J are TRBV28 and TRBJ1-1, with a weak D call TRBD1 (5 bases). This CDR3 has 12 residues. The V gene's germline CDR1 is MDHEN and CDR2 SYDVKM. V was pared by 8 bases and J by 4 bases, with 11 bases between. The CDR3 DNA sequence: TGTGCCAGCGCCAGGGCAGGCACTGAAGCTTTCTTT. Its translation is CASARAGTEAFF.

In the case of this clone: The sample has other DNA sequences that encode this CDR3 too. The V gene is TRBV5-4, the J gene TRBJ2-7, with 9 nucleotides matching TRBD1. V was pared by 3 bases and J by 3 bases, with 1 base of the junction left unmatched. The CDR3 totals 13 residues. Germline CDR1 is SGHNT and CDR2 is YYREEE (reference sequence). The CDR3 loop is CASSSGQGYEQYF. The CDR3 nucleotides read TGTGCCAGCAGCTCGGGACAGGGCTACGAGCAGTACTTC. The full variable domain, in which reference TRBV5-4 and TRBJ2-7 provide the parts outside the CDR3, is ETGVTQSPTHLIKTRGQQVTLRCSSQSGHNTVSWYQQALGQGPQFIFQYYREEENGRGNFPPRFSGLQFPNYSSELNVNALELDDSALYLCASSSGQGYEQYFGPGTRLTVT.

V gene TRBV11-2 combines with J gene TRBJ2-7, with D perhaps TRBD2 (6 bases). Germline loops: CDR1 SGHAT, CDR2 FQNNGV. This CDR3 spans 14 amino acids. The V gene lost 1 base and the J gene lost 3 bases, with 10 bases spanning the gap. CDR3 nucleotides: TGTGCCAGCAGCTTAGCGGGGGTTTTCTACGAGCAGTACTTC. Translated: CASSLAGVFYEQYF.

The chain couples TRBV11-3 to TRBJ1-1; D gene ambiguous. The germline V gene encodes CDR1 SGHNT and CDR2 YENEEA. Deletions cut 0 bases from V and 8 bases from J, with 10 bases between. The length of the CDR3 is 13 residues. DNA for the CDR3: TGTGCCAGCAGCTTAGAATCACACAGCGAAGCTTTCTTT. Amino acids: CASSLESHSEAFF.

The chain carries TRBV21-1 and TRBJ1-5. TRBV21-1 has pseudogene status. This CDR3 is 13 amino acids long. The chain's CDR3 is CASHLGGGTPQHF. The CDR3 DNA follows: TGTGCCAGCCATCTGGGAGGAGGTACGCCCCAGCATTTT.

This sequence joins TRBV7-9 and TRBJ1-5; 8 bases line up with TRBD1. V gave up 5 bases and J gave up 2 bases; unmatched junction bases: 2. Germline CDR1 reads SEHNR; CDR2 reads FQNEAQ (reference sequence). This CDR3 region has 14 residues. The CDR3 region is CASSTGQGNQPQHF. The CDR3 DNA reads TGTGCCAGCAGCACGGGACAGGGCAATCAGCCCCAGCATTTT. Based on the CDR3 plus reference TRBV7-9 and TRBJ1-5, the full variable domain is DTGVSQNPRHKITKRGQNVTFRCDPISEHNRLYWYRQTLGQGPEFLTYFQNEAQLEKSRLLSDRFSAERPKGSFSTLEIQRTEQGDSAMYLCASSTGQGNQPQHFGDGTRLSIL.

The gene calls are TRBV5-6 and TRBJ1-1, with D unclear. In germline, CDR1 is SGHDT, CDR2 YYEEEE. The CDR3 has 13 amino acids. V lost 0 bases and J lost 3, with 6 bases in between. The CDR3 loop reads CASSLARDTEAFF. For the CDR3, the DNA is TGTGCCAGCAGCTTGGCACGGGACACTGAAGCTTTCTTT.

This chain joins TRBV28 and TRBJ2-5, with TRBD1 identical over 8 bases. The trim removed 5 bases at V and 5 bases at J, leaving 10 bases unmatched. Germline V gene sequence: CDR1 MDHEN, CDR2 SYDVKM. The CDR3 spans 15 residues. CDR3 nucleotides: TGTGCCAGCAGTGGACCCCAGGGGGCTGGGGAGACCCAGTACTTC. This codes for CASSGPQGAGETQYF. The whole variable domain, remainder taken from reference TRBV28 and TRBJ2-5, is DVKVTQSSRYLVKRTGEKVFLECVQDMDHENMFWYRQDPGLGLRLIYFSYDVKMKEKGDIPEGYSVSREKKERFSLILESASTNQTSMYLCASSGPQGAGETQYFGPGTRLLVL.

The chain carries TRBV4-1 and TRBJ2-1; D perhaps matches TRBD2 (5 bases). In germline, CDR1 is MGHRA, CDR2 YSYEKL. There are 16 residues in the CDR3. The V and J ends lost 1 base and 2 bases respectively, with 12 bases between them. The CDR3 reads CASSQGTFSPYNEQFF. The CDR3 region has the DNA TGCGCCAGCAGCCAAGGGACTTTTTCCCCCTACAATGAGCAGTTCTTC.

The chain combines TRBV29-1 with TRBJ1-2; D is unclear. This CDR3 has 14 residues. The germline V and J ends were trimmed by 8 bases and 5 bases, with 21 bases remaining between them. Germline V gene lookup returns CDR1 SQVTM and CDR2 ANQGSEA. CDR3 bases: TGCAGCACCAACCGAGACCCGGGAGGTTATGGCTACACCTTC. Protein product: CSTNRDPGGYGYTF.